This T cell receptor (beta chain) was sequenced during a study of blood T cell repertoires in COVID-19. Trimming at V came to 5 bases and at J to 0 bases, leaving 16 bases not matched to a gene. Germline CDR1 LNHDA, CDR2 SQIVND (reference sequence). This CDR3 is built from 20 residues. Sequenced by immunoSEQ multiplex PCR; TCRdb stores in-frame clones only, minus some. The table records some 150,000 clones, approximately 90% of them present only once. V usage is TRBV19 and J usage is TRBJ1-6; 7 positions agree with TRBD1. This TCR came from a woman in her fifties or sixties who had recovered from COVID-19. Material for sequencing was peripheral blood. The CDR3 here is CASSARTGDSRSSYNSPLHF. The CDR3 bases are TGTGCCAGTAGTGCCCGAACCGGGGACAGTAGGAGCTCCTATAATTCACCCCTCCACTTT.